The 15 T cell receptor beta chains listed next were all sequenced from one sample in a study of OX40 agonist ivuxolimab in advanced cancers. Libraries were prepared by immunoSEQ multiplex PCR; TCRdb keeps only in-frame clonotypes and omits some of them. The table includes some 99,000 clones, roughly four fifths detected once. This sample comprised CD4+ or CD8+ T cells sorted from blood, obtained in a trial of the OX40 agonist ivuxolimab. The source is an adult with an advanced solid tumor such as melanoma, head and neck, liver or kidney cancer.

The rearrangement joins TRBV28 to TRBJ2-7; D possibly corresponds to TRBD1 (6 bases). V gave up 3 bases and J gave up 3 bases, with 9 bases separating them. Germline-derived CDR1 and CDR2 are MDHEN and SYDVKM. The CDR3 length is 13 residues. The CDR3 spells CASSLQGFYEQYF. The CDR3 DNA sequence: TGTGCCAGCAGTTTGCAGGGGTTCTACGAGCAGTACTTC. The variable domain in full, completed from reference TRBV28 and TRBJ2-7, reads DVKVTQSSRYLVKRTGEKVFLECVQDMDHENMFWYRQDPGLGLRLIYFSYDVKMKEKGDIPEGYSVSREKKERFSLILESASTNQTSMYLCASSLQGFYEQYFGPGTRLTVT.

This clone was seen a few times. DNA for the CDR3: TGCGCCAGCAGCTTAGGGACCCTGAACACTGAAGCTTTCTTT. Amino acids: CASSLGTLNTEAFF. V and J are TRBV5-1 and TRBJ1-1; D is possibly TRBD1 (5 bases). CDR3 size: 14 residues. V dropped 2 bases and J dropped 0 bases, with 8 bases sitting between them. Per the germline V gene, CDR1 is SGHRS and CDR2 is YFSETQ.

The chain employs TRBV5-1 and TRBJ1-2; a weak D match, TRBD1 (5 bases). The germline gives CDR1 SGHRS, CDR2 YFSETQ. The CDR3 is made up of 16 amino acids. The V end lost 6 bases, the J end lost 7 bases, and 25 bases lay between the germline ends. CDR3 sequence (DNA): TGCGCCAGCAAACCCGGAACCGGCGCCAGGGTACGTGGCTACACCTTC. Residues: CASKPGTGARVRGYTF.

In this sample, this clone turned up a few times. The V and J genes are TRBV27 and TRBJ1-1; tentative D call: TRBD1 (5 bases). Germline lookup yields CDR1 MNHEY and CDR2 SMNVEV (reference sequence). The germline V and J ends were trimmed by 6 bases and 1 base, with 12 bases remaining between them. This CDR3 has 14 residues. The CDR3 protein is CASRTGPRNTEAFF. The CDR3 DNA is TGTGCCAGCAGAACGGGGCCGCGGAACACTGAAGCTTTCTTT.

The rearrangement joins TRBV9 to TRBJ1-6, with D possibly being TRBD1 (5 bases). The ends were cut back, 0 bases at V and 9 bases at J, with 10 bases in the middle. This CDR3 is 14 amino acids long. Germline V gene data show CDR1 as SGDLS and CDR2 as YYNGEE. The CDR3 reads CASSVEDGGSPLHF. In nucleotides, the CDR3 is TGTGCCAGCAGCGTAGAAGATGGGGGTTCACCCCTCCACTTT.

This clone was recorded once. The chain uses TRBV7-8 and TRBJ2-1, with 10 bases matching TRBD1. The trim removed 2 bases at V and 1 base at J, leaving 2 bases unmatched. The germline V gene has CDR1 SGHVS and CDR2 FQNEAQ. The length of the CDR3 is 16 residues. CDR3 bases: TGTGCCAGCAGCTTAAGGGACAGGGGATCCTACAATGAGCAGTTCTTC. This sequence encodes CASSLRDRGSYNEQFF.

This clone has just a few counts. The rearrangement uses TRBV9 and TRBJ2-7; D unclear. Germline CDR1 SGDLS, CDR2 YYNGEE. CDR3 size: 14 residues. V lost 4 bases and J lost 1, with 12 bases in between. The DNA of the CDR3 is TGTGCCAGCAGCCCGCGGATCCCGTCCTACGAGCAGTACTTC. The encoded protein is CASSPRIPSYEQYF.

The rearrangement joins TRBV14 to TRBJ2-5, with 7 nucleotides matching TRBD2. After removal of 4 bases from V and 5 bases from J, the junction contained 7 bases not matched to a gene. In germline, CDR1 is SGHDN, CDR2 FVKESK. This CDR3 has 14 amino acids. CDR3 bases: TGTGCCAGCAGCCCCGGGGGGACCGGGGAGACCCAGTACTTC. Protein product: CASSPGGTGETQYF.

The chain carries TRBV6-4 and TRBJ2-1; 9 bases match TRBD2. The CDR3 runs 15 residues. The V gene's germline CDR1 is MRHNA and CDR2 SNTAGT. The junction had 2 bases not matched to a gene; V was cut back by 3 bases and J by 2 bases. The CDR3, as DNA: TGTGCCAGCAGTGAGACTAGCGGAGCCTACAATGAGCAGTTCTTC. Its protein product is CASSETSGAYNEQFF.

The chain carries TRBV7-2 and TRBJ1-2, with a tentative D call TRBD1 (5 bases). The CDR3 length is 12 residues. Germline lookup yields CDR1 SGHTA and CDR2 FQGNSA. V gave up 5 bases and J gave up 12 bases, with 16 bases separating them. CDR3 coding DNA: TGTGCCAGCAGCCTCCTTGACAGCCAACACACCTTC. Amino acid sequence: CASSLLDSQHTF.

The CDR3 region is CASSPTGGGTAKNIQYF. In nucleotides, the CDR3 is TGTGCCAGCAGCCCCACAGGGGGCGGGACGGCCAAAAACATTCAGTACTTC. V and J are TRBV5-4 and TRBJ2-4; the match to TRBD1 covers 9 bases. Trimming took 4 bases from V and 1 from J; bases not matched to a gene: 9. CDR3 length: 17 amino acids. Germline V gene lookup returns CDR1 SGHNT and CDR2 YYREEE (reference sequence).

This clone appeared a few times. The gene calls are TRBV5-1 and TRBJ1-1; TRBD1 matches at 7 bases. Losses at the gene ends were 4 bases for V and 7 bases for J; bases not matched to a gene: 7. Germline CDR1 reads SGHRS; CDR2 reads YFSETQ. The CDR3 contains 13 residues. CDR3 in DNA: TGCGCCAGCAGCGGCCGACAGGGCCTTGAAGCTTTCTTT. It yields the protein CASSGRQGLEAFF.

This chain uses TRBV4-2 with TRBJ1-5; 10 bases align to TRBD1. The ends lost 3 bases at V and 6 bases at J; junction bases unmatched: 5. Germline CDR1 and CDR2: LGHNA and YNFKEQ. The CDR3 runs to 15 residues. The CDR3 DNA reads as TGTGCCAGCAGCCAGGGGGGGACAGGGGTTCAGCCCCAGCATTTT. This gives the protein CASSQGGTGVQPQHF.

The chain links TRBV7-3 to TRBJ1-5; D unresolved. The germline V gene has CDR1 SGHTA and CDR2 FQGTGA. CDR3 length: 13 residues. Trimming removed 5 bases at V and 4 bases at J, with 9 bases between. CDR3 bases: TGTGCCAGCAGCGGTCAGTTTAATCAGCCCCAGCATTTT. Its translation is CASSGQFNQPQHF.

This chain links TRBV29-1 with TRBJ2-7, with 11 bases lining up with TRBD2. The CDR3 is 12 residues long. The germline V gene encodes CDR1 SQVTM and CDR2 ANQGSEA. J gave up 2 bases and V 6 bases, and 0 bases lay outside the gene matches. CDR3 sequence reads: CSVTSGTYEQYF. The CDR3 nucleotides are TGCAGCGTGACTAGCGGGACCTACGAGCAGTACTTC.